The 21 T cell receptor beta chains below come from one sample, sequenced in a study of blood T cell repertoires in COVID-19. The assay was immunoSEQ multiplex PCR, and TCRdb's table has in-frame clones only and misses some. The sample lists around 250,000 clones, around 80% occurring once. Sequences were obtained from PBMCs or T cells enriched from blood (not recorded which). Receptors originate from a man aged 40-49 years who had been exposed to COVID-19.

The CDR3 DNA sequence: TGTGCCAGCCTACCTAGCGGGAGATCTTACGAGCAGTACTTC. Translation gives CASLPSGRSYEQYF. The chain employs TRBV6-5 and TRBJ2-7; 10 positions match TRBD2. The CDR3 is 14 residues long. V shed 8 bases, J shed 4 bases, and the junction held 8 bases outside the gene matches. Germline-derived CDR1 and CDR2 are MNHEY and SVGAGI.

DNA for the CDR3: TGTGCCAGCAGCTCTCCTAACACCATATATTTT. This codes for CASSSPNTIYF. V is TRBV6-5 and J is TRBJ1-3; D call uncertain. The CDR3 totals 11 residues. The germline V and J ends were trimmed by 6 bases and 7 bases, with 7 bases remaining between them. From germline, CDR1 is MNHEY and CDR2 SVGAGI.

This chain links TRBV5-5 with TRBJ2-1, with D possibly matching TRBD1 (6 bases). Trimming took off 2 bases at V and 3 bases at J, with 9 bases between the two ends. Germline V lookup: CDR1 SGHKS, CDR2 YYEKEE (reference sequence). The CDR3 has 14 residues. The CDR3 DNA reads TGTGCCAGCAGCTTAGCAGGGGACTACAATGAGCAGTTCTTC. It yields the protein CASSLAGDYNEQFF.

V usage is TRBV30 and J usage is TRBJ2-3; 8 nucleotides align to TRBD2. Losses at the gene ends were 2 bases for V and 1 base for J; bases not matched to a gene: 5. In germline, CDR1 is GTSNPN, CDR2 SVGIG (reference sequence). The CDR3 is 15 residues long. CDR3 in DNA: TGTGCCTGGAGTACCGGACTAGCCGGCACAGATACGCAGTATTTT. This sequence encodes CAWSTGLAGTDTQYF. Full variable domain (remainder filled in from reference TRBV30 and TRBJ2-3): SQTIHQWPATLVQPVGSPLSLECTVEGTSNPNLYWYRQAAGRGLQLLFYSVGIGQISSEVPQNLSASRPQDRQFILSSKKLLLSDSGFYLCAWSTGLAGTDTQYFGPGTRLTVL.

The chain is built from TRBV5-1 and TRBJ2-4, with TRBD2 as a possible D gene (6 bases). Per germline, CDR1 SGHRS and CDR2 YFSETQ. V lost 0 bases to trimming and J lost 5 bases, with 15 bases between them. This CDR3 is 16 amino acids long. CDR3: CASSLGQGPGENIQYF. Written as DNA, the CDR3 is TGCGCCAGCAGCTTGGGCCAGGGACCGGGGGAAAACATTCAGTACTTC.

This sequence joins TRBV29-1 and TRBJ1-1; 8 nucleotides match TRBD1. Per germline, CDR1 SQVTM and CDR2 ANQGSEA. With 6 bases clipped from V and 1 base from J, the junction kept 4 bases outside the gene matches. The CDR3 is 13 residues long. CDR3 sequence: CSVATGANTEAFF. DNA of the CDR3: TGCAGCGTGGCGACAGGGGCGAACACTGAAGCTTTCTTT.

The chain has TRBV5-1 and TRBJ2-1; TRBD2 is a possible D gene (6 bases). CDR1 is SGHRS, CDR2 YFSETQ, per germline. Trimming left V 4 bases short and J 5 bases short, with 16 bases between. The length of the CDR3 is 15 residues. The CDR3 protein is CASSIGGTENNEQFF. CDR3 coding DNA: TGCGCCAGCAGCATTGGGGGGACCGAGAACAATGAGCAGTTCTTC. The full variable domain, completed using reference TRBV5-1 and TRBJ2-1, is KAGVTQTPRYLIKTRGQQVTLSCSPISGHRSVSWYQQTPGQGLQFLFEYFSETQRNKGNFPGRFSGRQFSNSRSEMNVSTLELGDSALYLCASSIGGTENNEQFFGPGTRLTVL.

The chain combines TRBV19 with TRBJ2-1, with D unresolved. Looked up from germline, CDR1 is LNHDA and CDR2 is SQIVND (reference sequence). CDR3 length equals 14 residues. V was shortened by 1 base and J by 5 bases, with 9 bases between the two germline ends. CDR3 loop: CASSIAPGNNEQFF. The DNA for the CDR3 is TGTGCCAGTAGTATAGCCCCAGGTAACAATGAGCAGTTCTTC.

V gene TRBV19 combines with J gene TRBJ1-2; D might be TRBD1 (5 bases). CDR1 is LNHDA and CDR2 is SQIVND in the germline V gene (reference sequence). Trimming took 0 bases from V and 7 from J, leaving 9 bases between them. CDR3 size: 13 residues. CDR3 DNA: TGTGCCAGTAGTATAGACCCCAGGGTTGGCTACACCTTC. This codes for CASSIDPRVGYTF.

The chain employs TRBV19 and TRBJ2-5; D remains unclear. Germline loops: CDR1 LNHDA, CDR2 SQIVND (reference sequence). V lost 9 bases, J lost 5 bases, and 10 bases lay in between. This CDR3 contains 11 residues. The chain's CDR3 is CASRERETQYF. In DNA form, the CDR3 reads TGTGCCAGCCGCGAGAGGGAGACCCAGTACTTC.

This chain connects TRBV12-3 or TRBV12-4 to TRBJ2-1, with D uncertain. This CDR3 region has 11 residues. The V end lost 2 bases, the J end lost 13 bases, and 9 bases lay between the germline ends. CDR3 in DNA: TGTGCCAGCAGTTTATCCCGAGCACAGTTCTTC. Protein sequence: CASSLSRAQFF.

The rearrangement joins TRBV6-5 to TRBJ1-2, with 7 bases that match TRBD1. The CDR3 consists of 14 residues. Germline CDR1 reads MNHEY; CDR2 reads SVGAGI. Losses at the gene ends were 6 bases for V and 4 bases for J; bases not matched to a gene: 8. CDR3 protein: CASRPGQLLYGYTF. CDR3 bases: TGTGCCAGCAGACCGGGACAGTTACTCTATGGCTACACCTTC.

The CDR3 region is CASGRDRANTEAFF. For the CDR3, the DNA is TGTGCCAGCGGGAGGGACAGGGCGAACACTGAAGCTTTCTTT. V and J are TRBV2 and TRBJ1-1, with 9 bases that match TRBD1. Germline CDR1 SNHLY, CDR2 FYNNEI. The CDR3 contains 14 residues. The V and J ends lost 8 bases and 1 base, in that order; junction bases with no gene match: 5.

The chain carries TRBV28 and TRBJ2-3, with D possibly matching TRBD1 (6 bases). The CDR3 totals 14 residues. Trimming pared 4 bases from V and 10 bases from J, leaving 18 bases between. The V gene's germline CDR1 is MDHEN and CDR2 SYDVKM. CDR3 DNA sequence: TGTGCCAGCAGTTCCTCGAAACAGGGAGCGCCGCAGTATTTT. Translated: CASSSSKQGAPQYF.

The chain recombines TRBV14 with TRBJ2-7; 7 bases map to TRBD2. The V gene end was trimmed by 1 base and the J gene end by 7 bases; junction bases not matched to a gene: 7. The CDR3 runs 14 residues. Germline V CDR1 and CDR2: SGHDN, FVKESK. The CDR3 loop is CASSQGGGVKEQYF. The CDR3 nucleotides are TGTGCCAGCAGCCAAGGGGGAGGGGTGAAAGAGCAGTACTTC. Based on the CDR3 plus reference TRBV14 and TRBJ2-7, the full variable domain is EAGVTQFPSHSVIEKGQTVTLRCDPISGHDNLYWYRRVMGKEIKFLLHFVKESKQDESGMPNNRFLAERTGGTYSTLKVQPAELEDSGVYFCASSQGGGVKEQYFGPGTRLTVT.

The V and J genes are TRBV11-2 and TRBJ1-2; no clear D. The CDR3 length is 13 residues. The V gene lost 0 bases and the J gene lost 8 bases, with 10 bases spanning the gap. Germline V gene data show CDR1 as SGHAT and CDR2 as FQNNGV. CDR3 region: CASSLETVSGYTF. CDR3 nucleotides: TGTGCCAGCAGCTTAGAAACAGTATCCGGCTACACCTTC.

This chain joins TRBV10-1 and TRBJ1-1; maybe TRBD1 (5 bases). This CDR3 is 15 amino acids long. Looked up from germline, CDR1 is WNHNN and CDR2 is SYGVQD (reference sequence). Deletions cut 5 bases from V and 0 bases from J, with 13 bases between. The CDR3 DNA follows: TGCGCCAGCAGTTCGGGGGTGCCCATGAACACTGAAGCTTTCTTT. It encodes CASSSGVPMNTEAFF.

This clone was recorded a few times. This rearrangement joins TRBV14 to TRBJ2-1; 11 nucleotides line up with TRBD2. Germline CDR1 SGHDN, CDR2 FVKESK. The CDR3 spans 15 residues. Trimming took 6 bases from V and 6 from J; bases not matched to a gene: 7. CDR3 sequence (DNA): TGTGCCAGCAGTCCCGGGACTAGCGGTAGCAATGAGCAGTTCTTC. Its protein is CASSPGTSGSNEQFF.

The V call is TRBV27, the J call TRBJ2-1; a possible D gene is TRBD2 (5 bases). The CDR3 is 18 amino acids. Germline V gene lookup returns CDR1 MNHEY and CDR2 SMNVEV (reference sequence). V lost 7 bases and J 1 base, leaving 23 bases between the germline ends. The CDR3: CASKGLDYSLISYNEQFF. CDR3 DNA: TGTGCCAGCAAAGGACTCGATTACAGCCTGATATCCTACAATGAGCAGTTCTTC.

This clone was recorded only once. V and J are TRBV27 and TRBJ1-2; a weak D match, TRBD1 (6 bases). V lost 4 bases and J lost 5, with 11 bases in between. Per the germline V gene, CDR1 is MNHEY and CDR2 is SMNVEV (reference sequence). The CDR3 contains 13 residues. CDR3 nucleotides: TGTGCCAGCAGTTCCAGGGGTTGGTATGGCTACACCTTC. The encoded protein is CASSSRGWYGYTF.

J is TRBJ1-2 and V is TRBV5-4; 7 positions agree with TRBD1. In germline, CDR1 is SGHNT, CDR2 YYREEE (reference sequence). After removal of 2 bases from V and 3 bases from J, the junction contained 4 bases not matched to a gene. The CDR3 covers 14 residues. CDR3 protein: CASSFGQGDYGYTF. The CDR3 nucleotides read TGTGCCAGCAGCTTCGGGCAGGGGGACTATGGCTACACCTTC.